A single sample is the source of the 21 T cell receptor beta chains below, sequenced in a study of Ad26.COV2.S vaccination and SARS-CoV-2 variants. Treatment noted: over 15 received Ad26.COV2.S at low or high dose, single or two shots; 5 received placebo; per-sample allocation not given. Sampling happened 63 days after the first vaccine or placebo injection. Sequencing was performed with immunoSEQ multiplex PCR; in TCRdb, only in-frame clones are kept and a portion is missing. Of roughly 330,000 clones listed, roughly nine tenths were seen once; the top ten hold around 5.5%. Sequencing used peripheral blood, obtained in a trial of Ad26.COV2.S vaccine versus placebo. Every receptor here comes from a person between 18 and 65 years old who received the Ad26.COV2.S COVID-19 vaccine or a placebo.

The CDR3 DNA reads as TGTGCCACCAGCAGAGCCGGATCCTACAATGAGCAGTTCTTC. As protein: CATSRAGSYNEQFF. The chain uses TRBV15 and TRBJ2-1; no clear D. Trimming took off 1 base at V and 1 base at J, with 5 bases between the two ends. Germline-derived CDR1 and CDR2 are LNHNV and YYDKDF (reference sequence). The CDR3 is 14 residues long.

The CDR3 DNA follows: TGTGCCAGTAGTATAGGACAGGGTGGGGTAACTGAAGCTTTCTTT. Translated, it gives CASSIGQGGVTEAFF. The J gene is TRBJ1-1, the V gene TRBV19; TRBD1 matches at 7 bases. CDR3 length equals 15 residues. Looked up from germline, CDR1 is LNHDA and CDR2 is SQIVND (reference sequence). V lost 1 base and J lost 5; bases outside the gene matches: 7.

In nucleotides, the CDR3 is TGCGCCAGCAGCTTCGAGGGTCGGCAATCCGATGAGCAGTTCTTC. Its translation: CASSFEGRQSDEQFF. This sequence joins TRBV5-1 and TRBJ2-1; a weak D match, TRBD2 (5 bases). Germline CDR1 reads SGHRS; CDR2 reads YFSETQ. The V end lost 2 bases, the J end lost 8 bases, and 17 bases lay between the germline ends. This CDR3 spans 15 amino acids.

The J gene is TRBJ1-6, the V gene TRBV7-3; D uncertain. The length of the CDR3 is 13 residues. From germline, CDR1 is SGHTA and CDR2 FQGTGA. Trimming pared 3 bases from V and 7 bases from J, leaving 7 bases between. CDR3 sequence (DNA): TGTGCCAGCAGCTTCAATGCCAATTCACCCCTCCACTTT. It yields the protein CASSFNANSPLHF.

The chain couples TRBV7-9 to TRBJ1-1, with unresolved D. Per the germline V gene, CDR1 is SEHNR and CDR2 is FQNEAQ (reference sequence). Trimming removed 3 bases from V and 6 bases from J, with 14 bases in between. The CDR3 totals 14 residues. CDR3: CASSFSTTSAEAFF. The CDR3 coding sequence is TGTGCCAGCAGCTTTTCGACCACGAGCGCTGAAGCTTTCTTT.

V gene TRBV5-6 combines with J gene TRBJ2-2, with a possible D match to TRBD1 (5 bases). Trimming took 5 bases from V and 4 from J, leaving 15 bases between them. Germline lookup yields CDR1 SGHDT and CDR2 YYEEEE. CDR3 length equals 15 residues. The CDR3 nucleotides read TGTGCCAGCAGTCAGGACATCCCAGGCACCGGGGAGCTGTTTTTT. Translation gives CASSQDIPGTGELFF.

The chain links TRBV7-8 to TRBJ1-1; TRBD1 might be the D (5 bases). Trimming cost V 5 bases and J 7 bases, with 14 bases left between them. The CDR3 extends over 13 amino acids. Germline CDR1 SGHVS, CDR2 FQNEAQ. CDR3 residues: CASSQFVTVEAFF. In DNA form, the CDR3 reads TGTGCCAGCAGCCAATTCGTGACAGTTGAAGCTTTCTTT.

This clone has a count of ten or more. This rearrangement joins TRBV2 to TRBJ2-7, with D possibly being TRBD1 or TRBD2 (6 bases each). Germline V gives CDR1 SNHLY, CDR2 FYNNEI. This CDR3 region has 14 residues. V lost 3 bases and J lost 5, with 14 bases in between. For the CDR3, the DNA is TGTGCCAGCAGTGATCGGTCGGGGGCGAACGAGCAGTACTTC. Translated, it gives CASSDRSGANEQYF.

The chain joins TRBV18 to TRBJ2-5; D ambiguous. V lost 5 bases and J lost 2, with 9 bases in between. The CDR3 has 13 residues. Germline lookup yields CDR1 KGHSH and CDR2 LQKENI. CDR3 sequence (DNA): TGTGCCAGCTCAGGCGGACGGCAAGAGACCCAGTACTTC. It translates to CASSGGRQETQYF.

This chain joins TRBV7-2 and TRBJ1-2; TRBD1 agrees at 7 bases. V gave up 4 bases and J gave up 1 base; unmatched junction bases: 9. Germline CDR1 SGHTA, CDR2 FQGNSA. CDR3 length: 16 residues. CDR3 in amino acids: CASSSRRGAGNYGYTF. The CDR3 DNA follows: TGTGCCAGCAGCTCCCGCAGGGGGGCCGGTAACTATGGCTACACCTTC. The full variable domain, its missing parts supplied by reference TRBV7-2 and TRBJ1-2, is GAGVSQSPSNKVTEKGKDVELRCDPISGHTALYWYRQSLGQGLEFLIYFQGNSAPDKSGLPSDRFSAERTGGSVSTLTIQRTQQEDSAVYLCASSSRRGAGNYGYTFGSGTRLTVV.

Written as DNA, the CDR3 is TGTGCCAGCAGCCTTCTTCACGGACAGGGTGTTGTAGCTTTCTTT. It codes for CASSLLHGQGVVAFF. This rearrangement joins TRBV11-3 to TRBJ1-1; 8 positions match TRBD1. The length of the CDR3 is 15 residues. J was trimmed by 10 bases and V by 5 bases; bases with no gene match: 15. The germline V gene has CDR1 SGHNT and CDR2 YENEEA.

This chain joins TRBV11-2 and TRBJ2-7, with a possible D match to TRBD1 (6 bases). The CDR3 loop spans 14 amino acids. The V and J ends lost 2 bases and 3 bases respectively, with 11 bases between them. Germline CDR1 reads SGHAT; CDR2 reads FQNNGV. The CDR3 is CASSLSQGNYEQYF. In DNA, the CDR3 is TGTGCCAGCAGCTTATCCCAGGGGAACTACGAGCAGTACTTC.

Only one count was recorded for this clone. The V call is TRBV27, the J call TRBJ1-6; perhaps TRBD1 as D (6 bases). Between the trimmed V and J ends, which lost 2 bases and 10 bases, there was a span of 18 bases. Per germline, CDR1 MNHEY and CDR2 SMNVEV (reference sequence). This CDR3 is 16 amino acids long. CDR3 region: CASSLRFRGVGSPLHF. Here the CDR3 DNA reads TGTGCCAGCAGTTTAAGGTTCAGGGGTGTAGGATCACCCCTCCACTTT.

The chain is built from TRBV2 and TRBJ1-1; possible D gene TRBD1, 5 bases. CDR1 and CDR2 from the germline V gene are SNHLY and FYNNEI. The ends were cut back, 4 bases at V and 1 base at J, with 10 bases in the middle. This CDR3 is built from 14 residues. The CDR3 region has the DNA TGTGCCAGCAGTGGGGCAGGGTGGAACACTGAAGCTTTCTTT. Translating it yields CASSGAGWNTEAFF. Supplemented by reference TRBV2 and TRBJ1-1, the full variable domain reads EPEVTQTPSHQVTQMGQEVILRCVPISNHLYFYWYRQILGQKVEFLVSFYNNEISEKSEIFDDQFSVERPDGSNFTLKIRSTKLEDSAMYFCASSGAGWNTEAFFGQGTRLTVV.

The chain recombines TRBV9 with TRBJ2-5; D is unclear. Trimming took 0 bases from V and 5 from J, leaving 14 bases between them. Per germline, CDR1 SGDLS and CDR2 YYNGEE. This CDR3 is 15 amino acids long. CDR3 sequence reads: CASSVATGLLETQYF. The DNA of the CDR3 is TGTGCCAGCAGCGTAGCTACCGGGCTCTTGGAGACCCAGTACTTC.

The chain has TRBV4-1 and TRBJ2-1, with a tentative D call TRBD2 (5 bases). Germline-derived CDR1 and CDR2 are MGHRA and YSYEKL. V lost 5 bases and J lost 9, with 14 bases in between. The CDR3 totals 13 residues. CDR3 sequence (DNA): TGCGCCAGCAGCTCCCTAATTAGCGTTGAGCAGTTCTTC. It specifies CASSSLISVEQFF.

V gene TRBV7-9 combines with J gene TRBJ1-3; a possible D gene is TRBD1 (5 bases). The germline V gene encodes CDR1 SEHNR and CDR2 FQNEAQ (reference sequence). This CDR3 comprises 15 residues. The germline V and J ends were trimmed by 5 bases and 2 bases, with 13 bases remaining between them. The CDR3 nucleotides read TGTGCCAGCAGCCCATTCGGGGGAACTGGAAACACCATATATTTT. Its translation: CASSPFGGTGNTIYF.

The chain is built from TRBV5-4 and TRBJ1-2; the match to TRBD1 covers 7 bases. Germline trimming cut 2 bases from V and 4 bases from J; bases unmatched to any gene: 5. Germline V gene data show CDR1 as SGHNT and CDR2 as YYREEE (reference sequence). The CDR3 runs to 14 residues. This CDR3 is CASSLSGTVYGYTF. As DNA, the CDR3 is TGTGCCAGCAGCTTATCCGGGACAGTCTATGGCTACACCTTC.

The chain links TRBV5-1 to TRBJ2-3; tentatively, D is TRBD1 or TRBD2 (5 bases each). CDR1 is SGHRS and CDR2 is YFSETQ in the germline V gene. This CDR3 is 13 amino acids long. Trimming took 5 bases from V and 3 from J, leaving 10 bases between them. The CDR3 nucleotides are TGCGCCAGCAGTCATGGGGGTACAGATACGCAGTATTTT. Translated, it gives CASSHGGTDTQYF.

The CDR3 DNA is TGCGCCAGCTCCGGGACAGCATATGGCTACACCTTC. It is translated as CASSGTAYGYTF. J is TRBJ1-2 and V is TRBV5-1; 7 nucleotides agree with TRBD1. This CDR3 has 12 residues. V was clipped by 7 bases and J by 5 bases; unmatched bases: 5. Germline loops: CDR1 SGHRS, CDR2 YFSETQ.

The chain uses TRBV28 and TRBJ1-1; D not certain. Germline V lookup: CDR1 MDHEN, CDR2 SYDVKM. V lost 2 bases and J lost 3, with 10 bases in between. The CDR3 contains 14 residues. The CDR3 here is CASSLGLLDTEAFF. As DNA, the CDR3 is TGTGCCAGCAGTTTAGGACTTCTTGACACTGAAGCTTTCTTT. Looking up the rest from reference TRBV28 and TRBJ1-1 gives the full variable domain: DVKVTQSSRYLVKRTGEKVFLECVQDMDHENMFWYRQDPGLGLRLIYFSYDVKMKEKGDIPEGYSVSREKKERFSLILESASTNQTSMYLCASSLGLLDTEAFFGQGTRLTVV.